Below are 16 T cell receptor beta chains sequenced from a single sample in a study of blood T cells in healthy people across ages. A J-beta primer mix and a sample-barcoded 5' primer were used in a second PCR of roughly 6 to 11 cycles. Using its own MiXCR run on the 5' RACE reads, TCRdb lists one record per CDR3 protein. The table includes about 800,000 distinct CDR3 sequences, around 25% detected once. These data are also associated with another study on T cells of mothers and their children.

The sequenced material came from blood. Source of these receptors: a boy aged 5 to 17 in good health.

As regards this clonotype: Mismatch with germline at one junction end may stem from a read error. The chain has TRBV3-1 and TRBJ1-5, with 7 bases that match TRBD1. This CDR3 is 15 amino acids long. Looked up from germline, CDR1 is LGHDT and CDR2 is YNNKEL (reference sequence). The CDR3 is CANSQDGAGGQPQHF. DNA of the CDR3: TGTGCCAACAGCCAAGATGGGGCAGGGGGGCAGCCCCAGCATTTT.

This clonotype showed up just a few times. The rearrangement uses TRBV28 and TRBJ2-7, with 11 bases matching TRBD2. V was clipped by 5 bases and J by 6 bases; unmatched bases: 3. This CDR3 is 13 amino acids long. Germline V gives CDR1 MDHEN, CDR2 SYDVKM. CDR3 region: CASSPTSGSEQYF. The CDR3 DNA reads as TGTGCCAGCAGTCCAACTAGCGGGAGCGAGCAGTACTTC.

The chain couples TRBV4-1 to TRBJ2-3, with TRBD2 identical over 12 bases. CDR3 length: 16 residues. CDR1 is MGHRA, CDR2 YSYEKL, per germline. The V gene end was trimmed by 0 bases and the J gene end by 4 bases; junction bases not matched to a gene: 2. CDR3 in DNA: TGCGCCAGCAGCCAAGAACTAGCGGGAGGATCAGATACGCAGTATTTT. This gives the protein CASSQELAGGSDTQYF.

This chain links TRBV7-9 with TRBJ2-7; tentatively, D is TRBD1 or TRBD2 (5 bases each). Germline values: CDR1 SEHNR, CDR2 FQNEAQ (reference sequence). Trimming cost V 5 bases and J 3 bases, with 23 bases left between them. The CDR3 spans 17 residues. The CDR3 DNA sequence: TGTGCCAGCAGCCCTAACCCAACGACAGAAGGACTCTACGAGCAGTACTTC. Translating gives CASSPNPTTEGLYEQYF.

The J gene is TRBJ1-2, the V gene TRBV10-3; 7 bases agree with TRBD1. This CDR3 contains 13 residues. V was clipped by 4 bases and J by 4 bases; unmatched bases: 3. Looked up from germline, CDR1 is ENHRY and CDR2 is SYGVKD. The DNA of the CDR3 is TGTGCCATCAGTGGACAGGGAGCCTATGGCTACACCTTC. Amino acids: CAISGQGAYGYTF.

The CDR3 DNA is TGTGCCAGCAGTCACCAACTAGCGGGACTCAACACCGGGGAGCTGTTTTTT. It encodes CASSHQLAGLNTGELFF. The chain employs TRBV27 and TRBJ2-2; TRBD2 matches at 10 bases. The germline gives CDR1 MNHEY, CDR2 SMNVEV (reference sequence). The CDR3 has 17 amino acids. V lost 5 bases and J lost 2; bases outside the gene matches: 8.

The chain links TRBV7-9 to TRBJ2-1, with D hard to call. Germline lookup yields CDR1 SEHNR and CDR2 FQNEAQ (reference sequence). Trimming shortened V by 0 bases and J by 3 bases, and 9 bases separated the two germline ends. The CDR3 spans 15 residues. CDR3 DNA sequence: TGTGCCAGCAGCTTAGCTTACCCGGGCTACAATGAGCAGTTCTTC. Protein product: CASSLAYPGYNEQFF.

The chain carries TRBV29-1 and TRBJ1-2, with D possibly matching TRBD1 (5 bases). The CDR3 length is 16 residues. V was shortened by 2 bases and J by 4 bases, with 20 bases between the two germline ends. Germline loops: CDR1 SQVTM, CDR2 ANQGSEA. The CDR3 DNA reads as TGCAGCGTTGAAAAGGGAGTGGGGGAAGCCATCTATGGCTACACCTTC. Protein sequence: CSVEKGVGEAIYGYTF.

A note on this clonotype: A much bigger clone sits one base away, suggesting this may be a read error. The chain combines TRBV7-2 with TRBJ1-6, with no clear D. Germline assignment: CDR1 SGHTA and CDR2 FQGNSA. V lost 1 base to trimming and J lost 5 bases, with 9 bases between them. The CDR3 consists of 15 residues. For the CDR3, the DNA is TGTGCCAGCAGCTTAGAAGGGAGTGATAATTCACCCCTCCACTTT. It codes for CASSLEGSDNSPLHF.

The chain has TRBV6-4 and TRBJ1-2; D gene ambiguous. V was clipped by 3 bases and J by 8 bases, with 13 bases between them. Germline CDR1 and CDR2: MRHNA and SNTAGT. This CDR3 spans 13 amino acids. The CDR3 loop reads CASSEGRKEGYTF. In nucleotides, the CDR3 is TGTGCCAGCAGTGAAGGAAGGAAGGAAGGCTACACCTTC.

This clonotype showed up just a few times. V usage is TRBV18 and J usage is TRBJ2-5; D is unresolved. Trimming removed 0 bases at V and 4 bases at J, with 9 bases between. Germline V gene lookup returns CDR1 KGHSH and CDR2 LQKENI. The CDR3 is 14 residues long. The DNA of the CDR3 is TGTGCCAGCTCACCACCGGGCGGTTCAGAGACCCAGTACTTC. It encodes CASSPPGGSETQYF.

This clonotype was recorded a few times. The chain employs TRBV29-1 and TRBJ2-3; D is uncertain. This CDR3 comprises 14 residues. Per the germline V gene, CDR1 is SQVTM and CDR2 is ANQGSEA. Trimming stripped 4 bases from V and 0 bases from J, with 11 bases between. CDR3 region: CSVAKAASTDTQYF. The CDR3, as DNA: TGCAGCGTTGCCAAGGCAGCTAGCACAGATACGCAGTATTTT.

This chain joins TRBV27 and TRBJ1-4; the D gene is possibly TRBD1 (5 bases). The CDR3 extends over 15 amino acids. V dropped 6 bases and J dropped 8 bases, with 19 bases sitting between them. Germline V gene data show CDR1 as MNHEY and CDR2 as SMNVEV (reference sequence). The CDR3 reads CASSPRTSAVEKLFF. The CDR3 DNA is TGTGCCAGCAGCCCCCGGACATCAGCCGTGGAAAAACTGTTTTTT.

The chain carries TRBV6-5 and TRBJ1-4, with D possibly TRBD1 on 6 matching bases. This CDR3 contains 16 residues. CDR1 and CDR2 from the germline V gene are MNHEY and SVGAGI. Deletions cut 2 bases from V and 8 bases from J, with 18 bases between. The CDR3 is CASSYRRTAMIEKLFF. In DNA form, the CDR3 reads TGTGCCAGCAGTTACCGGAGGACAGCGATGATCGAAAAACTGTTTTTT.

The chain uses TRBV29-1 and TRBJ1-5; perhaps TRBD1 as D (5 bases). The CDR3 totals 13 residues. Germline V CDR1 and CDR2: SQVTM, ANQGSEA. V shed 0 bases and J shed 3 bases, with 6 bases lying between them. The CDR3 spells CSVEEGTNQPQHF. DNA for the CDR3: TGCAGCGTTGAAGAGGGGACCAATCAGCCCCAGCATTTT.

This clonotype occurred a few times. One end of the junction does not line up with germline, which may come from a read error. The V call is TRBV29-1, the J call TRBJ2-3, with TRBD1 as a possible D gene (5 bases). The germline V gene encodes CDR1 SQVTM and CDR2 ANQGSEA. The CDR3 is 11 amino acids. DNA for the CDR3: TGCAACGTTGGGCAGGGTGTTCCGCAGTATTTT. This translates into CNVGQGVPQYF.